Detailed here is one T cell receptor beta chain. This record comes from a study of blood T cell repertoires in COVID-19. Study-wide context: The study drew acute and convalescent COVID-19 samples from the United States, Italy and Spain. PBMCs, B-cell-depleted T cells, or T cells were the source of the cDNA or gDNA that made up the material.

V was shortened by 1 base and J by 4 bases, with 4 bases between the two germline ends. In germline, CDR1 is MNHNY, CDR2 SVGAGI (reference sequence). CDR3 size: 13 residues. Sequenced by immunoSEQ multiplex PCR; TCRdb stores in-frame clones only, minus some. The sample yields more than 150,000 clones, 90% seen once. The rearrangement uses TRBV6-6 and TRBJ2-2; D remains unclear. This sequence was found in a man over 45 with acute or convalescent COVID-19. The sample taken for sequencing was peripheral blood. The CDR3 bases are TGTGCCAGCAGTTACTTAGCCACCGGGGAGCTGTTTTTT. Amino acid sequence: CASSYLATGELFF.